This T cell receptor (beta chain) was obtained from a study of OX40 agonist ivuxolimab in advanced cancers. Study in general: Participants could have had prior anti-PD-1, anti-PD-L1 or anti-CTLA-4 therapy, and approximately 40% had some.

TCRdb's copy holds only in-frame clones and misses some; the assay was immunoSEQ multiplex PCR. The sample consists of 40,000 to 55,000 clones, 75% to 90% of them appearing once. The CDR3 sequence is 13 residues long. Germline V gives CDR1 MNHEY, CDR2 SMNVEV (reference sequence). V gave up 7 bases and J gave up 3 bases; unmatched junction bases: 5. This rearrangement joins TRBV27 to TRBJ2-7, with 8 bases identical to TRBD2. This sample comprised CD4+ or CD8+ T cells sorted from blood, obtained in a trial of the OX40 agonist ivuxolimab. This TCR came from an adult with an advanced solid tumor such as melanoma, head and neck, liver or kidney cancer. Written as DNA, the CDR3 is TGTGCCAGCACCGCCAGCGGGGGCTACGAGCAGTACTTC. It specifies CASTASGGYEQYF.